This is a list of T cell receptor beta chains from one sample in a study of blood T cells in healthy people across ages. TCRdb fed the 5' RACE reads into MiXCR, producing one record per CDR3 protein. The sample has about 1.4 million distinct CDR3 sequences; 45% to 70% are singletons. Specimen: blood. All receptors come from a man aged 18 to 30 in good health. Each CDR3 is given with its conserved first and last residue. Each record gives: J gene, clone size, V gene, D gene, CDR3 length, CDR3 protein, CDR3 DNA. A D gene is named only where the DNA matches it firmly. Clone sizes are given selectively: once, few, many, or a class where the clone is expanded.

J: TRBJ2-3
size: .
V: TRBV4-2
D: .
length: 16
CDR3: CASSQVQLSATDTQYF
DNA: TGTGCCAGCAGCCAAGTCCAACTTAGCGCCACAGATACGCAGTATTTT

J: TRBJ1-2
size: few
V: TRBV4-1
D: .
length: 15
CDR3: CASSQEPGRFYGCTF
DNA: TGCGCCAGCAGCCAAGAGCCAGGGAGGTTTTATGGCTGCACCTTC

J: TRBJ2-1
size: .
V: TRBV29-1
D: .
length: 12
CDR3: CSVEQGYNEQFF
DNA: TGCAGCGTTGAACAGGGTTACAATGAGCAGTTCTTC

J: TRBJ1-4
size: .
V: TRBV20-1
D: .
length: 14
CDR3: CSAREEGRSEKLFF
DNA: TGCAGTGCTAGAGAAGAGGGGCGAAGCGAAAAACTGTTTTTT

J: TRBJ2-7
size: .
V: TRBV5-6
D: .
length: 15
CDR3: CASRTGTTFSYEQYF
DNA: TGTGCCAGCAGGACCGGGACCACGTTTTCCTACGAGCAGTACTTC

J: TRBJ2-3
size: once
V: TRBV6-2/TRBV6-3
D: .
length: 11
CDR3: CAVASTDTQYF
DNA: TGTGCCGTCGCAAGCACAGATACGCAGTATTTT

J: TRBJ2-7
size: many
V: TRBV9
D: TRBD2
length: 14
CDR3: CASSVGTSGYEQYF
DNA: TGTGCCAGCAGTGTAGGGACTAGCGGCTACGAGCAGTACTTC

J: TRBJ2-7
size: .
V: TRBV7-6
D: .
length: 14
CDR3: CAGSLEGPPDEQYF
DNA: TGTGCCGGCAGCTTAGAGGGACCTCCCGACGAGCAGTACTTC

J: TRBJ1-1
size: .
V: TRBV4-1
D: .
length: 14
CDR3: CASSRGTAGTEAFF
DNA: TGCGCCAGCAGCAGGGGGACGGCGGGAACTGAAGCTTTCTTT

J: TRBJ2-3
size: .
V: TRBV5-4
D: TRBD2
length: 14
CDR3: CASSVQGTSARQYF
DNA: TGTGCCAGCAGCGTGCAGGGCACTAGCGCGAGGCAGTATTTT

J: TRBJ2-3
size: .
V: TRBV11-3
D: TRBD2
length: 14
CDR3: CASSLSSGSSTQYF
DNA: TGTGCCAGCAGCTTATCTAGCGGGAGTAGTACGCAGTATTTT

J: TRBJ2-1
size: few
V: TRBV7-2
D: .
length: 13
CDR3: CASSFSPVDVQFF
DNA: TGTGCCAGCAGCTTCTCTCCAGTTGACGTGCAGTTCTTC

J: TRBJ1-2
size: few
V: TRBV3-1
D: TRBD1
length: 17
CDR3: CASSQHSDRGRDYGYTF
DNA: TGTGCCAGCAGCCAACACTCGGACAGGGGGCGCGACTATGGCTACACCTTC